The 23 T cell receptor beta chains below come from one sample, sequenced in a study of blood T cell repertoires in COVID-19. Method: immunoSEQ multiplex PCR; TCRdb's copy keeps in-frame clones and lacks some. The table shows 250,000 or so clones, with more than 85% occurring only once. Sequencing was performed on PBMCs or T cells enriched from blood (not recorded which). Every receptor here comes from a man in his forties who had recovered from COVID-19.

The chain combines TRBV7-6 with TRBJ2-1; TRBD2 matches 8 bases. Germline V gene sequence: CDR1 SGHVS, CDR2 FNYEAQ. This CDR3 is 15 amino acids long. Losses at the gene ends were 2 bases for V and 9 bases for J; bases not matched to a gene: 9. The CDR3 DNA sequence: TGTGCCAGCAGCTTAACGACTAGCGTTGTTGGTGAGCAGTTCTTC. Encoded protein: CASSLTTSVVGEQFF.

V usage is TRBV2 and J usage is TRBJ1-6, with 8 bases fitting TRBD1. Losses at the gene ends were 0 bases for V and 13 bases for J; bases not matched to a gene: 8. Germline CDR1 SNHLY, CDR2 FYNNEI. The length of the CDR3 is 15 residues. The CDR3 DNA reads as TGTGCCAGCAGTGAAGCCGGACAGGGCATTTCCCCCCTCCACTTT. It is translated as CASSEAGQGISPLHF.

V and J are TRBV10-3 and TRBJ1-1, with D tentatively TRBD1 (5 bases). V was trimmed by 11 bases and J by 3 bases, leaving 16 bases between them. The CDR3 consists of 13 residues. CDR1 is ENHRY, CDR2 SYGVKD, per germline. The CDR3 sequence is CAVGGDGDTEAFF. Written as DNA, the CDR3 is TGTGCCGTGGGGGGGGATGGCGACACTGAAGCTTTCTTT.

The chain couples TRBV12-5 to TRBJ1-3; perhaps TRBD1 as D (6 bases). This CDR3 region has 13 residues. The V and J ends lost 5 bases and 7 bases respectively, with 12 bases between them. Germline CDR1 is LGHNT and CDR2 is FRNRAP. The CDR3 sequence is CASGLGGGNTIYF. DNA for the CDR3: TGTGCTAGTGGTCTGGGAGGGGGTAACACCATATATTTT.

This chain joins TRBV9 and TRBJ2-5; TRBD2 matches at 9 bases. Germline V gene lookup returns CDR1 SGDLS and CDR2 YYNGEE. The CDR3 totals 16 residues. V was pared by 4 bases and J by 1 base, with 8 bases of the junction left unmatched. In DNA form, the CDR3 reads TGTGCCAGCAGCTTCCACGCGGGGGGGATCCAAGAGACCCAGTACTTC. This encodes CASSFHAGGIQETQYF.

The rearrangement uses TRBV6-1 and TRBJ2-4; 9 bases match TRBD1. With V trimmed by 4 bases and J by 0 bases, 10 bases remained unmatched. This CDR3 comprises 18 residues. Germline V gene data show CDR1 as MNHNS and CDR2 as SASEGT. This CDR3 is CASSVQGARGIAKNIQYF. In nucleotides, the CDR3 is TGTGCCAGCAGTGTACAGGGGGCTCGGGGGATAGCCAAAAACATTCAGTACTTC.

This sequence joins TRBV7-8 and TRBJ2-5; D perhaps matches TRBD2 (8 bases). Per germline, CDR1 SGHVS and CDR2 FQNEAQ. There are 22 residues in the CDR3. Trimming stripped 4 bases from V and 1 base from J, with 34 bases between. The CDR3 coding sequence is TGTGCCAGCAGCTACCAGGGGGAGGTAGCAGCGGGAGAGGGTTTGGGCCAAGAGACCCAGTACTTC. Translation: CASSYQGEVAAGEGLGQETQYF.

The chain has TRBV12-3 or TRBV12-4 and TRBJ2-5; possibly TRBD2 for D (5 bases). The ends were cut back, 7 bases at V and 7 bases at J, with 16 bases in the middle. This CDR3 is 13 amino acids long. DNA for the CDR3: TGTGCCAGCATTCTACACCGTGAGGGGACCCAGTACTTC. This gives the protein CASILHREGTQYF.

In the case of this clone: Other DNA sequences in the sample encode the same CDR3. V usage is TRBV18 and J usage is TRBJ1-5, with D possibly being TRBD1 (5 bases). CDR3 length: 15 amino acids. V dropped 3 bases and J dropped 2 bases, with 11 bases sitting between them. Germline CDR1 KGHSH, CDR2 LQKENI. CDR3 protein: CASSPPGVGNQPQHF. The CDR3 DNA is TGTGCCAGCTCACCTCCGGGGGTTGGCAATCAGCCCCAGCATTTT.

The V call is TRBV27, the J call TRBJ1-6; 8 positions match TRBD1. Trimming at V came to 5 bases and at J to 0 bases, leaving 9 bases not matched to a gene. Germline loops: CDR1 MNHEY, CDR2 SMNVEV (reference sequence). The CDR3 runs to 18 residues. For the CDR3, the DNA is TGTGCCAGCAGTCCCCCCGGGACAGGCCTCTCCTATAATTCACCCCTCCACTTT. This translates into CASSPPGTGLSYNSPLHF.

This clone was detected ten times or more. The chain combines TRBV5-1 with TRBJ2-2; 7 bases are a match to TRBD1. The CDR3 runs to 16 residues. V lost 0 bases, J lost 2 bases, and 4 bases stayed unmatched. CDR1 and CDR2 (germline): SGHRS, YFSETQ. DNA for the CDR3: TGCGCCAGCAGCTTGGGAGGGACAGCAAACACCGGGGAGCTGTTTTTT. This encodes CASSLGGTANTGELFF.

This chain joins TRBV5-1 and TRBJ2-2, with D possibly matching TRBD1 (6 bases). The CDR3 has 15 residues. V lost 8 bases and J lost 1, with 15 bases in between. The germline CDR1 and CDR2 sequences are SGHRS and YFSETQ. CDR3 protein: CASTIPGQNTGELFF. The CDR3 region has the DNA TGCGCCAGTACAATCCCGGGACAGAACACCGGGGAGCTGTTTTTT.

This chain connects TRBV28 to TRBJ1-3, with 8 positions matching TRBD1. Germline V CDR1 and CDR2: MDHEN, SYDVKM. This CDR3 has 13 residues. Germline trimming cut 7 bases from V and 4 bases from J; bases unmatched to any gene: 3. In DNA form, the CDR3 reads TGTGCCAGCACCCGGGACAGGGGAAACACCATATATTTT. This sequence encodes CASTRDRGNTIYF.

CDR3 coding DNA: TGTGCCAGCAGCTCGCAGGGAACCGGGGAGCTGTTTTTT. Translated, it gives CASSSQGTGELFF. The V and J genes are TRBV5-4 and TRBJ2-2; possibly TRBD1 for D (5 bases). Looked up from germline, CDR1 is SGHNT and CDR2 is YYREEE (reference sequence). V was cut by 3 bases and J by 5 bases, with 8 bases left in between. The CDR3 spans 13 residues.

This chain uses TRBV7-6 with TRBJ1-6; TRBD1 matches at 7 bases. The CDR3 is made up of 16 amino acids. CDR1 and CDR2 (germline): SGHVS, FNYEAQ. The J segment lost 3 bases and the V segment lost 4 bases, leaving 6 bases of the junction unmatched. The CDR3 spells CASSSGQAGYNSPLHF. As DNA, the CDR3 is TGTGCCAGCAGCTCTGGACAGGCGGGCTATAATTCACCCCTCCACTTT.

This chain connects TRBV14 to TRBJ2-5, with a weak D call TRBD2 (6 bases). Trimming took 2 bases from V and 5 from J, leaving 15 bases between them. The CDR3 contains 15 residues. Germline assignment: CDR1 SGHDN and CDR2 FVKESK. The CDR3 region has the DNA TGTGCCAGCAGCCAATCTATGGGGGGTTCGGAGACCCAGTACTTC. This translates into CASSQSMGGSETQYF.

This clone was counted once. The gene calls are TRBV10-2 and TRBJ2-3; D may be TRBD2 (6 bases). This CDR3 is built from 15 residues. V lost 7 bases, J lost 0 bases, and 14 bases lay in between. Germline-derived CDR1 and CDR2 are WSHSY and SAAADI. Written as DNA, the CDR3 is TGCGCCAGCACTGGAACAAGCGGGAGCACAGATACGCAGTATTTT. Translated: CASTGTSGSTDTQYF.

The chain recombines TRBV5-6 with TRBJ2-7, with D tentatively TRBD2 (6 bases). Germline V gene sequence: CDR1 SGHDT, CDR2 YYEEEE. Trimming stripped 2 bases from V and 2 bases from J, with 17 bases between. The CDR3 runs 16 residues. The CDR3 DNA reads TGTGCCAGCAGCTTCGAACCGACTAGATATCCCTACGAGCAGTACTTC. This gives the protein CASSFEPTRYPYEQYF.

CDR3 sequence reads: CASRTSGGPDTQYF. Here the CDR3 DNA reads TGTGCCAGCAGGACTAGCGGGGGCCCAGATACGCAGTATTTT. The rearrangement links TRBV6-5 to TRBJ2-3; 12 bases map to TRBD2. The CDR3 length is 14 residues. Losses at the gene ends were 6 bases for V and 4 bases for J; bases not matched to a gene: 2. Germline V gene data show CDR1 as MNHEY and CDR2 as SVGAGI.

V gene TRBV3-1 (or the pseudogene TRBV3-2) combines with J gene TRBJ2-7, with a tentative D call TRBD1 (6 bases). This CDR3 spans 15 amino acids. Per germline, CDR1 LGHDT and CDR2 YNNKEL (reference sequence). Trimming cost V 5 bases and J 3 bases, with 17 bases left between them. The CDR3 reads CASSDETTGSYEQYF. CDR3 DNA sequence: TGTGCCAGCAGCGATGAAACGACAGGTAGCTACGAGCAGTACTTC.

V is TRBV14 and J is TRBJ2-2; 7 bases agree with TRBD2. CDR3 length: 15 residues. V lost 4 bases, J lost 4 bases, and 6 bases stayed unmatched. The germline V gene has CDR1 SGHDN and CDR2 FVKESK. In nucleotides, the CDR3 is TGTGCCAGCAGCCCATTAGCGGGCCTCACCGGGGAGCTGTTTTTT. It encodes CASSPLAGLTGELFF.

The chain links TRBV9 to TRBJ1-6; 7 bases are shared with TRBD1. In germline, CDR1 is SGDLS, CDR2 YYNGEE. CDR3 size: 14 residues. With V trimmed by 3 bases and J by 6 bases, 3 bases remained unmatched. CDR3 loop: CASSAGTANSPLHF. Here the CDR3 DNA reads TGTGCCAGCAGCGCCGGGACAGCTAATTCACCCCTCCACTTT. The variable domain in full, completed from reference TRBV9 and TRBJ1-6, reads DSGVTQTPKHLITATGQRVTLRCSPRSGDLSVYWYQQSLDQGLQFLIQYYNGEERAKGNILERFSAQQFPDLHSELNLSSLELGDSALYFCASSAGTANSPLHFGNGTRLTVT.

V is TRBV7-3 and J is TRBJ2-2, with D perhaps TRBD1 (6 bases). This CDR3 has 14 residues. Germline V gene lookup returns CDR1 SGHTA and CDR2 FQGTGA. V lost 8 bases, J lost 7 bases, and 17 bases lay in between. The CDR3 DNA sequence: TGTGCCAGCTCCCTAGGGGGTTTGGTCGGGGAGCTGTTTTTT. Translation gives CASSLGGLVGELFF.